This T cell receptor beta chain was retrieved from a study of shared clonotypes between healthy human individuals. Whole-study results and caveats: All-four-donor shared clonotypes had higher generation probabilities than non-shared clonotypes did. Sequencing depth was expected to affect clonotype sharing among donors.

Turning to this clone: Its antigen is as yet unknown. This same CDR3 is encoded by further DNA sequences in the sample.

Sorted-subset replicate PCRs used roughly 220 ng DNA, 25,000 to 30,000 T cell genomes. Authors' processing steps: ImmunoSEQ output held junction-only sequences without quality scores, so filtering differed. The assay was immunoSEQ multiplex PCR, and TCRdb's table has in-frame clones only and misses some. V and J calls and clone size are given by that table; D and trimming were obtained from the DNA. The profile shows some 1,400,000 clones, around 97% of them singletons. The germline CDR1 and CDR2 sequences are SGHRS and YFSETQ. V gave up 1 base and J gave up 0 bases, with 11 bases separating them. The CDR3 is made up of 15 amino acids.

Sequenced input: naive CD4+ T cells sorted from blood. The subset is: CD45RA+ positively selected. This receptor was obtained from a young man in good health. V gene TRBV5-1 combines with J gene TRBJ2-7, with a tentative D call TRBD2 (5 bases). The CDR3 sequence is CASSLSSGSSYEQYF. The CDR3 bases are TGCGCCAGCAGCTTGTCCAGCGGTAGCTCCTACGAGCAGTACTTC.